The clone carrying this T cell receptor (beta chain) was seen more than once but under ten times. The antigen remains unidentified. Unique molecular identifiers were used to barcode this TCRbeta library. TCRdb fed the PCR reads into MiXCR, producing one record per CDR3 protein. The sample consists of fewer than 85,000 distinct CDR3 sequences, roughly 13% of them appearing once. The data were taken from a study of T-cell reconstitution after alpha-beta-depleted transplantation in children. Study findings and constraints: Some patients showed high day-60 TCRbeta diversity, which derived from surviving recipient T cells and thymic progenitors. Newly made T cells mostly supplied T-cell counts and diversity one year after transplant.

Losses at the gene ends were 4 bases for V and 3 bases for J; bases not matched to a gene: 4. Per germline, CDR1 SGHRS and CDR2 YFSETQ. This CDR3 has 14 residues. The sequence was collected from a male patient under 10 years old who had a stem cell transplant for acute lymphoblastic leukemia, so the T cells may come from the graft donor. The chain links TRBV5-1 to TRBJ2-3; 8 bases map to TRBD1. Source: PBMCs, mostly from graft donor cells, taken 180 days after TCRalphabeta/CD19-depleted stem cell transplant. The CDR3 loop is CASSADRATDTQYF. The CDR3 DNA is TGCGCCAGCAGCGCGGACAGGGCGACAGATACGCAGTATTTT.